Listed below are T cell receptor beta chains from one sample, sequenced in a study of blood T cell repertoires in COVID-19. Libraries were prepared by immunoSEQ multiplex PCR; TCRdb keeps only in-frame clonotypes and omits some of them. The top ten clones hold about 0.79% of a sample with approximately 250,000 clones, 80% to 95% of them seen once. Input material: peripheral blood. The receptor set was obtained from a man aged 25-40 years with COVID-19, enrolled during active disease. Each CDR3 is given with its conserved first and last residue. D genes are given only for firm matches. Only some rows state a clone size, as once, few, many or a class for expanded clones.

d_call j_call v_call clone_size cdr3_nt cdr3_aa
TRBD2 TRBJ2-3 TRBV7-3 - TGTGCCAGCAGCGTAATAGCGGGGAGCACAGATACGCAGTATTTT CASSVIAGSTDTQYF
TRBD1 TRBJ2-7 TRBV18 - TGTGCCAGCTCACCCCAGAAGTGGACAGGGCAGGCGCCCTACGAGCAGTACTTC CASSPQKWTGQAPYEQYF
- TRBJ2-5 TRBV19 - TGTGCCAGTAATGACCCCAGGGTGGGGGGGCCCCAGTACTTC CASNDPRVGGPQYF
- TRBJ1-5 TRBV19 - TGTGCCAGTAGTCCACAGGTGTATAGCAATCAGCCCCAGCATTTT CASSPQVYSNQPQHF
TRBD1 TRBJ1-5 TRBV12-5 once TGTGCTAGTGGCCCGGGACAGGGGGCGTATAGCAATCAGCCCCAGCATTTT CASGPGQGAYSNQPQHF
TRBD1 TRBJ1-6 TRBV18 - TGTGCCAGCTCACCCATCCCGACAGGGAACTCACCCCTCCACTTT CASSPIPTGNSPLHF
TRBD1 TRBJ1-2 TRBV6-6 - TGTGCCAGCAGCAGACAGGGTAACTATGGCTACACCTTC CASSRQGNYGYTF
- TRBJ2-2 TRBV6-2/TRBV6-3 - TGTGCCAGCAGTTACACTACAGGTACTAGCCTCTTTACGTCGTTCACCGGGGAGCTGTTTTTT CASSYTTGTSLFTSFTGELFF
- TRBJ2-1 TRBV29-1 - TGCAGCGCCTTTCCGGACAGATACAATGAGCAGTTCTTC CSAFPDRYNEQFF
- TRBJ1-5 TRBV20-1 - TGCAGTGCTAGTAAACAGGTTGATCAGCCCCAGCATTTT CSASKQVDQPQHF
- TRBJ1-1 TRBV13 - TGTGCCAGCAGCTGGAAGGGGGTGAACACTGAAGCTTTCTTT CASSWKGVNTEAFF
- TRBJ1-2 TRBV19 - TGTGCCAGTTCCCTACCGGCGGGAGGGTATGGCTACACCTTC CASSLPAGGYGYTF
- TRBJ1-1 TRBV6-1 - TGTGCCAGCAGTGAATCGGTGAAAAACACTGAAGCTTTCTTT CASSESVKNTEAFF
- TRBJ2-7 TRBV6-5 - TGTGCCAGCAGTCCTCAACAGGGGGAGGGCTACGAGCAGTACTTC CASSPQQGEGYEQYF
- TRBJ2-5 TRBV30 once TGTGCCTGGAGGCGGGTCGTCGGGGGGACCCAGTACTTC CAWRRVVGGTQYF
- TRBJ2-1 TRBV27 - TGTGCCAGCGCCAGGGTCCACAATGAGCAGTTCTTC CASARVHNEQFF
TRBD1 TRBJ1-6 TRBV19 once TGTGCCAGTAGTATAGGAAGACAGGGGAATTCACCCCTCCACTTT CASSIGRQGNSPLHF
- TRBJ1-6 TRBV12-5 - TGTGCTAGTGGTTTGCCGGGGGGGTCTAAGTATAATTCACCCCTCCACTTT CASGLPGGSKYNSPLHF
- TRBJ1-2 TRBV6-5 once TGTGCCAGCAGTTACCGCCTCCCCCTAAATGGCTACACCTTC CASSYRLPLNGYTF
- TRBJ2-7 TRBV28 - TGTGCCAGCAGGGCCCTCGGGGAAATCTACGAGCAGTACTTC CASRALGEIYEQYF
- TRBJ2-5 TRBV5-4 - TGTGCCAGCAGCGGCACAGGGATGTTTGAGACCCAGTACTTC CASSGTGMFETQYF
- TRBJ2-7 TRBV5-6 few TGTGCCAGCAGCTTGTCGGGGGGCCTCTACGAGCAGTACTTC CASSLSGGLYEQYF
TRBD1 TRBJ2-3 TRBV23-1 - TGCGCCAGCAGTCAATTCCCTCGGACAGGAGACACAGATACGCAGTATTTT CASSQFPRTGDTDTQYF
TRBD1 TRBJ2-1 TRBV7-3 - TGTGCCAGCAGCCCCCGACAGGGACACTACAATGAGCAGTTCTTC CASSPRQGHYNEQFF
- TRBJ1-1 TRBV5-1 - TGCGCCAGCAGCTTGGGACAGACAAAGCAAGCTTTCTTT CASSLGQTKQAFF
TRBD2 TRBJ2-7 TRBV6-4 - TGTGCCAGCAGTGGCACTAGCGGGGTAACCCTTTCCTACGAGCAGTACTTC CASSGTSGVTLSYEQYF
- TRBJ2-7 TRBV4-1 - TGCGCCAGCAGCCACGGGCAGGGTAACTCCTACGAGCAGTACTTC CASSHGQGNSYEQYF
- TRBJ2-5 TRBV20-1 - TGCAGTGCTTCACAAGAGACCCAGTACTTC CSASQETQYF
TRBD1 TRBJ2-5 TRBV30 - TGTGCCTGGAGAAAAGGACAGGGGAGAGAGACCCAGTACTTC CAWRKGQGRETQYF
- TRBJ2-5 TRBV9 - TGTGCCAGCAGCGTTACCGGGACATACCAAGAGACCCAGTACTTC CASSVTGTYQETQYF
- TRBJ2-7 TRBV6-5 - TGTGCCAGCAGTTACTCGCGGGGACGGGCCTACGAGCAGTACTTC CASSYSRGRAYEQYF
TRBD1 TRBJ2-7 TRBV4-2 - TGTGCCAGCAGCCTGACCTGGACAGGGCCCTACGAGCAGTACTTC CASSLTWTGPYEQYF
TRBD1 TRBJ1-3 TRBV28 - TGTGCCAGCAGTTTAAGGTCAGGGGGGAGAAGCACCATATATTTT CASSLRSGGRSTIYF
- TRBJ2-2 TRBV10-1 - TGCGCCAGCAGTGTTACCCCTGGAGCCGGGGAGCTGTTTTTT CASSVTPGAGELFF
- TRBJ2-1 TRBV25-1 once TGTGCCAGCAGTAAACCCAGGGGCCCCTCCTACAATGAGCAGTTCTTC CASSKPRGPSYNEQFF